These 30 T cell receptor beta chains originate from one sample sequenced in a study of post-analysis software for immune sequencing data. No antigen has been assigned to these receptors. Points from the study as a whole: TRBV5-6, TRBV5-1 and TRBV20-1 belonged to a set of roughly 5 TRBV segments that were more frequent in patients than controls.

The authors incorporated unique molecular identifiers into the TCR beta cDNA libraries. In TCRdb, the PCR reads were re-called with MiXCR into one record per CDR3 protein. The sample shows fewer than 900,000 distinct CDR3 sequences, 46% of them seen only once. Sequencing was performed on blood. Receptors originate from a girl aged 10-17 years with multiple sclerosis.

This clonotype was recorded a few times. DNA for the CDR3: TGTGCCAGCAGTTATCCGAGGTCTGGAGTCTACGAGCAGTACTTC. As protein: CASSYPRSGVYEQYF. This chain connects TRBV12-3 or TRBV12-4 to TRBJ2-7; D is uncertain. The CDR3 sequence is 15 residues long. The V end was cut by 4 bases, the J end by 3 bases, with 16 bases between.

The chain has TRBV6-1 and TRBJ2-5, with unresolved D. The CDR3 loop spans 13 amino acids. Trimming took off 7 bases at V and 5 bases at J, with 14 bases between the two ends. The germline CDR1 and CDR2 sequences are MNHNS and SASEGT. CDR3 in DNA: TGTGCCAGCAATAAAGGCCTGGGCGAGACCCAGTACTTC. Its translation is CASNKGLGETQYF.

This clonotype was seen more than once but under ten times. This sequence joins TRBV5-1 and TRBJ2-5; a weak D match, TRBD1 (5 bases). Trimming removed 0 bases at V and 5 bases at J, with 11 bases between. From germline, CDR1 is SGHRS and CDR2 YFSETQ. The CDR3 covers 14 residues. Here the CDR3 reads CASSLDGAGETQYF. In DNA, the CDR3 is TGCGCCAGCAGCTTGGATGGGGCCGGTGAGACCCAGTACTTC. The variable domain in full, with the rest retrieved from reference TRBV5-1 and TRBJ2-5, is KAGVTQTPRYLIKTRGQQVTLSCSPISGHRSVSWYQQTPGQGLQFLFEYFSETQRNKGNFPGRFSGRQFSNSRSEMNVSTLELGDSALYLCASSLDGAGETQYFGPGTRLLVL.

CDR3 sequence (DNA): TGCAGCGCCGGGCTGGGGCCCCAAGAGACCCAGTACTTC. Its translation is CSAGLGPQETQYF. The rearrangement links TRBV29-1 to TRBJ2-5; tentatively, D is TRBD1 (5 bases). CDR3 length: 13 residues. The ends were cut back, 7 bases at V and 1 base at J, with 13 bases in the middle. Germline V gene data show CDR1 as SQVTM and CDR2 as ANQGSEA.

The V call is TRBV24-1, the J call TRBJ2-7; D is perhaps TRBD1 or TRBD2 (5 bases each). CDR3 size: 14 residues. The ends were cut back, 4 bases at V and 3 bases at J, with 12 bases in the middle. Germline V gives CDR1 KGHDR, CDR2 SFDVKD. This CDR3 reads CATSEGRKNYEQYF. The CDR3 nucleotides read TGTGCCACCAGTGAGGGACGGAAGAACTACGAGCAGTACTTC.

V gene TRBV7-2 combines with J gene TRBJ2-3; D is ambiguous. This CDR3 contains 17 residues. The germline V gene encodes CDR1 SGHTA and CDR2 FQGNSA. V gave up 3 bases and J gave up 6 bases, with 22 bases separating them. CDR3 DNA: TGTGCCAGCAGCTTCTCAGCCCTCCGGACCCCGCCGGATACGCAGTATTTT. It translates to CASSFSALRTPPDTQYF.

This chain connects TRBV11-1 to TRBJ1-1; D is unresolved. This CDR3 contains 15 residues. Trimming removed 0 bases from V and 3 bases from J, with 11 bases in between. Germline V gene lookup returns CDR1 SGHAT and CDR2 FQDESV (reference sequence). The CDR3 DNA reads as TGTGCCAGCAGCTTAGCGCGGCAGGAGGACACTGAAGCTTTCTTT. Protein sequence: CASSLARQEDTEAFF.

Details on this clonotype: A junction end diverges from the germline sequence, so it may reflect a read error. This chain links TRBV3-1 with TRBJ2-5; D is possibly TRBD2 (6 bases). The CDR3 has 13 amino acids. CDR1 LGHDT and CDR2 YNNKEL come from the germline V gene (reference sequence). This chain's CDR3 is CASSPRTGETRYF. CDR3 nucleotides: TGTGCCAGCAGCCCCCGGACGGGAGAGACCCGGTACTTC.

The chain carries TRBV18 and TRBJ2-5; D perhaps matches TRBD1 (5 bases). V lost 0 bases to trimming and J lost 4 bases, with 6 bases between them. Germline CDR1 KGHSH, CDR2 LQKENI. This CDR3 contains 13 residues. CDR3 region: CASSPPTVETQYF. The CDR3, as DNA: TGTGCCAGCTCACCACCGACAGTAGAGACCCAGTACTTC.

The gene calls are TRBV13 and TRBJ2-7; 7 bases align to TRBD1. With V trimmed by 3 bases and J by 7 bases, 12 bases remained unmatched. The CDR3 length is 15 residues. In germline, CDR1 is PRHDT, CDR2 FYEKMQ (reference sequence). CDR3 sequence reads: CASSFQRGQLGEQYF. In nucleotides, the CDR3 is TGTGCCAGCAGCTTCCAAAGGGGGCAATTGGGGGAGCAGTACTTC. The full variable domain, in which reference TRBV13 and TRBJ2-7 provide the parts outside the CDR3, is AAGVIQSPRHLIKEKRETATLKCYPIPRHDTVYWYQQGPGQDPQFLISFYEKMQSDKGSIPDRFSAQQFSDYHSELNMSSLELGDSALYFCASSFQRGQLGEQYFGPGTRLTVT.

This clonotype came up a few times. The genes are TRBV5-6 and TRBJ2-5; D uncertain. Trimming shortened V by 0 bases and J by 5 bases, and 8 bases separated the two germline ends. The germline V gene encodes CDR1 SGHDT and CDR2 YYEEEE. This CDR3 is 13 amino acids long. The CDR3 region is CASSLVTRETQYF. In DNA, the CDR3 is TGTGCCAGCAGCTTGGTAACGCGGGAGACCCAGTACTTC.

The gene calls are TRBV7-9 and TRBJ1-2; a possible D gene is TRBD1 (5 bases). CDR3 length: 16 amino acids. The germline CDR1 and CDR2 sequences are SEHNR and FQNEAQ (reference sequence). V was pared by 4 bases and J by 4 bases, with 19 bases between. CDR3 nucleotide sequence: TGTGCCAGCAGCTCCACCGGGACGGGAACCGTCTATGGCTACACCTTC. It yields the protein CASSSTGTGTVYGYTF. Looking up the rest from reference TRBV7-9 and TRBJ1-2 gives the full variable domain: DTGVSQNPRHKITKRGQNVTFRCDPISEHNRLYWYRQTLGQGPEFLTYFQNEAQLEKSRLLSDRFSAERPKGSFSTLEIQRTEQGDSAMYLCASSSTGTGTVYGYTFGSGTRLTVV.

There are a few counts of this clonotype. V gene TRBV12-3 or TRBV12-4 combines with J gene TRBJ1-2; D not certain. The ends were cut back, 4 bases at V and 8 bases at J, with 14 bases in the middle. The length of the CDR3 is 13 residues. The CDR3 nucleotides are TGTGCCAGCAGTTGGTCAGCGAGCGGGGGCTACACCTTC. It translates to CASSWSASGGYTF.

V gene TRBV5-1 combines with J gene TRBJ2-5; D remains unclear. The germline V and J ends were trimmed by 0 bases and 3 bases, with 6 bases remaining between them. The CDR3 sequence is 13 residues long. The germline gives CDR1 SGHRS, CDR2 YFSETQ. Here the CDR3 reads CASSLDPEETQYF. CDR3 in DNA: TGCGCCAGCAGCTTGGACCCCGAAGAGACCCAGTACTTC.

This clonotype showed up just a few times. The chain uses TRBV4-3 and TRBJ2-7; 9 nucleotides align to TRBD2. The CDR3 has 15 amino acids. Trimming took 1 base from V and 4 from J; bases not matched to a gene: 5. The V gene's germline CDR1 is LGHNA and CDR2 YSLEER. CDR3 sequence: CASSQVWREGYEQYF. The CDR3 nucleotides read TGCGCCAGCAGCCAAGTGTGGCGGGAGGGTTACGAGCAGTACTTC.

The V call is TRBV12-3 or TRBV12-4, the J call TRBJ2-7; TRBD2 agrees at 8 bases. Trimming removed 5 bases from V and 4 bases from J; junction bases left unmatched: 13. The CDR3 totals 16 residues. The CDR3 DNA sequence: TGTGCCAGCAGTCCACGTCCCTTAGCGGGAAAATACGAGCAGTACTTC. As protein: CASSPRPLAGKYEQYF.

This clonotype was found a few times. The gene calls are TRBV6-1 and TRBJ2-5; 7 bases agree with TRBD1. V dropped 6 bases and J dropped 4; count of bases not matched to a gene: 2. This CDR3 is 12 amino acids long. CDR1 and CDR2 from the germline V gene are MNHNS and SASEGT. CDR3 loop: CASRGTAETQYF. The CDR3 nucleotides are TGTGCCAGCAGGGGGACAGCAGAGACCCAGTACTTC.

The chain couples TRBV20-1 to TRBJ2-1; tentative D call: TRBD2 (5 bases). Looked up from germline, CDR1 is DFQATT and CDR2 is SNEGSKA (reference sequence). There are 14 residues in the CDR3. The germline V and J ends were trimmed by 0 bases and 5 bases, with 11 bases remaining between them. CDR3 loop: CSARDIAADNEQFF. The CDR3, as DNA: TGCAGTGCTAGAGATATAGCAGCGGACAATGAGCAGTTCTTC.

This clonotype was seen just once. V usage is TRBV7-9 and J usage is TRBJ2-7; 10 bases match TRBD1. The CDR3 spans 17 residues. CDR1 and CDR2 from the germline V gene are SEHNR and FQNEAQ (reference sequence). Trimming cost V 4 bases and J 4 bases; bases outside gene matches: 13. The CDR3 bases are TGTGCCAGCAGCTCTCCGGGACCGGGACAGGGGTCTTACGAGCAGTACTTC. Encoded protein: CASSSPGPGQGSYEQYF.

The chain combines TRBV5-6 with TRBJ1-4; D remains unclear. V was clipped by 2 bases and J by 8 bases, with 13 bases between them. The CDR3 contains 14 residues. Per germline, CDR1 SGHDT and CDR2 YYEEEE. CDR3 sequence reads: CASSFVKGEEKLFF. In nucleotides, the CDR3 is TGTGCCAGCAGCTTCGTGAAGGGAGAGGAAAAACTGTTTTTT.

The chain employs TRBV20-1 and TRBJ2-1; D gene uncertain. Looked up from germline, CDR1 is DFQATT and CDR2 is SNEGSKA (reference sequence). V was clipped by 6 bases and J by 8 bases, with 8 bases between them. There are 10 residues in the CDR3. The CDR3 DNA is TGCAGTGCGTACCACGATGAGCAGTTCTTC. Encoded protein: CSAYHDEQFF.

This clonotype was counted at least ten times. V usage is TRBV7-9 and J usage is TRBJ1-1; tentatively, D is TRBD1 (5 bases). V gave up 6 bases and J gave up 3 bases, with 11 bases separating them. Germline values: CDR1 SEHNR, CDR2 FQNEAQ (reference sequence). The CDR3 is 13 residues long. The chain's CDR3 is CASSSGPYTEAFF. The CDR3 DNA reads TGTGCCAGCAGTTCGGGGCCTTACACTGAAGCTTTCTTT.

The chain combines TRBV3-1 with TRBJ2-1; 7 nucleotides line up with TRBD2. V was pared by 0 bases and J by 4 bases, with 15 bases of the junction left unmatched. CDR1 and CDR2 from the germline V gene are LGHDT and YNNKEL (reference sequence). This CDR3 is built from 19 residues. The CDR3 region has the DNA TGTGCCAGCAGCCAAGAGGGGGGGAGGAGCGGGAAGGTATACAATGAGCAGTTCTTC. Its translation is CASSQEGGRSGKVYNEQFF.

This clonotype showed up just once. The CDR3 reads CASSYAQASGNSYEQYF. CDR3 nucleotide sequence: TGTGCCAGCAGTTACGCCCAGGCTAGCGGAAATTCCTACGAGCAGTACTTC. The rearrangement joins TRBV6-5 to TRBJ2-7, with 7 bases lining up with TRBD2. The V gene end was trimmed by 2 bases and the J gene end by 1 base; junction bases not matched to a gene: 11. Germline CDR1 is MNHEY and CDR2 is SVGAGI. The CDR3 spans 17 residues.

The V and J genes are TRBV12-5 and TRBJ2-1; D uncertain. The CDR3 extends over 14 amino acids. The germline V gene encodes CDR1 LGHNT and CDR2 FRNRAP. The V gene lost 6 bases and the J gene lost 5 bases, with 14 bases spanning the gap. CDR3 protein: CASGPLHQNNEQFF. The CDR3 nucleotides read TGTGCTAGTGGCCCCCTCCACCAAAACAATGAGCAGTTCTTC.

The rearrangement links TRBV24-1 to TRBJ2-1; 9 nucleotides agree with TRBD2. Germline V lookup: CDR1 KGHDR, CDR2 SFDVKD. The CDR3 loop spans 12 amino acids. Trimming took 9 bases from V and 13 from J; bases not matched to a gene: 9. This CDR3 reads CATASGTSSQFF. In DNA, the CDR3 is TGTGCCACCGCTAGCGGGACCTCCTCACAGTTCTTC.

In its sample, this clonotype was seen a few times. The chain links TRBV6-5 to TRBJ1-1; no reliable D call. Germline V gene data show CDR1 as MNHEY and CDR2 as SVGAGI. This CDR3 has 13 residues. Between the trimmed V and J ends, which lost 6 bases and 0 bases, there was a span of 8 bases. The CDR3: CASSYDLNTEAFF. As DNA, the CDR3 is TGTGCCAGCAGCTATGACTTGAACACTGAAGCTTTCTTT.

The chain links TRBV20-1 to TRBJ1-5; D is perhaps TRBD1 (5 bases). Germline V gives CDR1 DFQATT, CDR2 SNEGSKA (reference sequence). Trimming took 3 bases from V and 3 from J, leaving 15 bases between them. CDR3 length equals 15 residues. The CDR3 bases are TGCAGTGCTAGGGGGTTTGGGGCCACCAATCAGCCCCAGCATTTT. This translates into CSARGFGATNQPQHF.

V usage is TRBV7-9 and J usage is TRBJ2-3; D tentatively fits TRBD1 or TRBD2 (6 bases each). The CDR3 is 14 amino acids. Per germline, CDR1 SEHNR and CDR2 FQNEAQ (reference sequence). V was clipped by 5 bases and J by 3 bases, with 12 bases between them. CDR3 residues: CASSGGGKTDTQYF. The DNA of the CDR3 is TGTGCCAGCAGCGGGGGCGGGAAGACAGATACGCAGTATTTT. The full variable domain, in which reference TRBV7-9 and TRBJ2-3 provide the parts outside the CDR3, is DTGVSQNPRHKITKRGQNVTFRCDPISEHNRLYWYRQTLGQGPEFLTYFQNEAQLEKSRLLSDRFSAERPKGSFSTLEIQRTEQGDSAMYLCASSGGGKTDTQYFGPGTRLTVL.

The rearrangement uses TRBV6-6 and TRBJ2-3; D gene ambiguous. The CDR3 consists of 16 residues. Germline V gives CDR1 MNHNY, CDR2 SVGAGI (reference sequence). V was pared by 8 bases and J by 2 bases, with 20 bases between. CDR3 bases: TGTGCCAGCGGATACATCATGCCGCCACTCACAGATACGCAGTATTTT. Translation: CASGYIMPPLTDTQYF.